Each of the 27 T cell receptor beta chains below was sequenced from the same sample in a study of monozygotic twins with cystic fibrosis. Data came from immunoSEQ multiplex PCR; TCRdb stores just in-frame clones and leaves some out. This table holds roughly 32,000 clones, just over 95% found once. Sequenced sample: blood. The origin of the receptors is a girl aged 2-10 years with cystic fibrosis.

The chain recombines TRBV7-2 with TRBJ2-6; D ambiguous. V lost 1 base to trimming and J lost 4 bases, with 8 bases between them. Germline lookup yields CDR1 SGHTA and CDR2 FQGNSA. This CDR3 has 15 residues. DNA of the CDR3: TGTGCCAGCAGCTTAGTAGGGTCCGGGGCCAACGTCCTGACTTTC. Residues: CASSLVGSGANVLTF.

CDR3 nucleotides: TGTGCCAGCTCACCGTCAGGCGGTTCCTCCTCCTATGGCTACACCTTC. This gives the protein CASSPSGGSSSYGYTF. The chain carries TRBV18 and TRBJ1-2; D ambiguous. The CDR3 extends over 16 amino acids. CDR1 and CDR2 (germline): KGHSH, LQKENI. The V gene lost 3 bases and the J gene lost 4 bases, with 18 bases spanning the gap.

The rearrangement links TRBV7-9 to TRBJ1-1; D is uncertain. Germline V lookup: CDR1 SEHNR, CDR2 FQNEAQ (reference sequence). Trimming took off 3 bases at V and 1 base at J, with 6 bases between the two ends. This CDR3 comprises 13 residues. CDR3 DNA: TGTGCCAGCAGCTTTTCTGCGAACACTGAAGCTTTCTTT. Amino acid sequence: CASSFSANTEAFF.

J is TRBJ1-1 and V is TRBV10-2; 11 bases are shared with TRBD1. The CDR3 consists of 14 residues. Germline lookup yields CDR1 WSHSY and CDR2 SAAADI. Trimming removed 6 bases from V and 4 bases from J; junction bases left unmatched: 4. This CDR3 reads CASRAGTGGTEAFF. The CDR3 nucleotides are TGCGCCAGCAGGGCCGGGACAGGGGGCACTGAAGCTTTCTTT.

This sequence joins TRBV4-2 and TRBJ2-6; possible D gene TRBD1, 6 bases. The CDR3 loop spans 15 amino acids. Per germline, CDR1 LGHNA and CDR2 YNFKEQ. V was clipped by 0 bases and J by 3 bases, with 6 bases between them. CDR3 protein: CASSQDRGGANVLTF. The CDR3 DNA reads TGTGCCAGCAGCCAAGACAGGGGTGGGGCCAACGTCCTGACTTTC.

The rearrangement uses TRBV7-2 and TRBJ1-3; D not certain. Germline CDR1 reads SGHTA; CDR2 reads FQGNSA. Trimming stripped 5 bases from V and 1 base from J, with 9 bases between. The CDR3 runs 14 residues. In DNA form, the CDR3 reads TGTGCCAGCAGCGTAGTAGCTTCTGGAAACACCATATATTTT. It specifies CASSVVASGNTIYF.

V is TRBV18 and J is TRBJ2-7; a possible D gene is TRBD1 (5 bases). Trimming took off 3 bases at V and 3 bases at J, with 12 bases between the two ends. Per the germline V gene, CDR1 is KGHSH and CDR2 is LQKENI. CDR3 length: 14 amino acids. As DNA, the CDR3 is TGTGCCAGCTCACCGCAGGGTTCTTTCTACGAGCAGTACTTC. Its protein product is CASSPQGSFYEQYF.

The chain recombines TRBV10-3 with TRBJ2-5, with a tentative D call TRBD1 (5 bases). Per the germline V gene, CDR1 is ENHRY and CDR2 is SYGVKD. The CDR3 length is 13 residues. Trimming left V 2 bases short and J 3 bases short, with 7 bases between. The CDR3 sequence is CAISEGREETQYF. The CDR3 DNA sequence: TGTGCCATCAGTGAGGGCAGGGAAGAGACCCAGTACTTC.

The rearrangement links TRBV7-9 to TRBJ2-7; 9 nucleotides line up with TRBD1. V was clipped by 5 bases and J by 4 bases; unmatched bases: 12. Germline CDR1 and CDR2: SEHNR and FQNEAQ (reference sequence). CDR3 length equals 16 residues. CDR3 region: CASSTPQGAQSYEQYF. CDR3 nucleotide sequence: TGTGCCAGCAGCACACCACAGGGGGCCCAATCATACGAGCAGTACTTC.

This clone was seen once. The CDR3 spells CAIRATGTDEAFF. CDR3 coding DNA: TGTGCCATCAGGGCAACCGGGACAGATGAAGCTTTCTTT. This rearrangement joins TRBV10-3 to TRBJ1-1, with 7 bases matching TRBD1. Looked up from germline, CDR1 is ENHRY and CDR2 is SYGVKD. This CDR3 spans 13 amino acids. V dropped 6 bases and J dropped 7; count of bases not matched to a gene: 8.

The chain recombines TRBV15 with TRBJ2-7, with no clear D. In germline, CDR1 is LNHNV, CDR2 YYDKDF (reference sequence). The CDR3 runs 15 residues. Trimming removed 3 bases at V and 5 bases at J, with 17 bases between. For the CDR3, the DNA is TGTGCCACCAGCAGTCACCCGGACCTTCGGGACGAGCAGTACTTC. Its translation: CATSSHPDLRDEQYF.

The chain recombines TRBV5-6 with TRBJ1-2; no firm D call. This CDR3 contains 12 residues. Germline assignment: CDR1 SGHDT and CDR2 YYEEEE. V lost 7 bases to trimming and J lost 8 bases, with 15 bases between them. CDR3 amino acids: CASGREYRGYTF. In DNA, the CDR3 is TGTGCCAGCGGCCGCGAGTATAGAGGCTACACCTTC.

V is TRBV30 and J is TRBJ1-1; no clear D gene. Trimming took off 0 bases at V and 1 base at J, with 6 bases between the two ends. Germline assignment: CDR1 GTSNPN and CDR2 SVGIG (reference sequence). CDR3 length: 13 amino acids. The CDR3 coding sequence is TGTGCCTGGAGTGTAGACGAGAACACTGAAGCTTTCTTT. Amino acid sequence: CAWSVDENTEAFF.

This clone was recorded only once. This chain joins TRBV28 and TRBJ1-2; D call uncertain. Trimming took off 6 bases at V and 4 bases at J, with 15 bases between the two ends. Germline CDR1 reads MDHEN; CDR2 reads SYDVKM. CDR3 size: 14 residues. In DNA form, the CDR3 reads TGTGCCAGCAGCGGAGTACTTCGAACCTATGGCTACACCTTC. This sequence encodes CASSGVLRTYGYTF.

The J gene is TRBJ2-1, the V gene TRBV5-1; 11 bases are shared with TRBD1. Germline lookup yields CDR1 SGHRS and CDR2 YFSETQ. CDR3 length: 15 residues. V was pared by 4 bases and J by 5 bases, with 5 bases of the junction left unmatched. This CDR3 is CASSVGQGGHNEQFF. CDR3 sequence (DNA): TGCGCCAGCAGCGTGGGACAGGGGGGCCACAATGAGCAGTTCTTC.

The chain employs TRBV18 and TRBJ1-3; D gene unclear. This CDR3 comprises 16 residues. The V gene lost 2 bases and the J gene lost 4 bases, with 15 bases spanning the gap. Germline V gives CDR1 KGHSH, CDR2 LQKENI. The CDR3 is CASSPISGGRGNTIYF. The DNA of the CDR3 is TGTGCCAGCTCACCAATTTCGGGAGGGAGAGGAAACACCATATATTTT.

This chain uses TRBV6-5 with TRBJ1-1; D gene uncertain. V lost 0 bases, J lost 3 bases, and 8 bases lay in between. CDR3 size: 14 residues. Germline CDR1 reads MNHEY; CDR2 reads SVGAGI. The CDR3, as DNA: TGTGCCAGCAGTTACTCAGATAGTTACACTGAAGCTTTCTTT. Protein product: CASSYSDSYTEAFF.

V gene TRBV6-1 combines with J gene TRBJ2-5, with 8 positions matching TRBD2. The CDR3 runs to 13 residues. Looked up from germline, CDR1 is MNHNS and CDR2 is SASEGT. The trim removed 4 bases at V and 2 bases at J, leaving 0 bases unmatched. For the CDR3, the DNA is TGTGCCAGCAGTGGACTAGCGCAAGAGACCCAGTACTTC. Encoded protein: CASSGLAQETQYF.

This chain joins TRBV2 and TRBJ2-5, with D perhaps given as TRBD1 or TRBD2 (5 bases each). CDR1 and CDR2 (germline): SNHLY, FYNNEI. V was shortened by 4 bases and J by 1 base, with 13 bases between the two germline ends. This CDR3 region has 15 residues. The CDR3 protein is CASSAFRDGQETQYF. CDR3 DNA: TGTGCCAGCAGTGCGTTCCGGGACGGCCAAGAGACCCAGTACTTC. Complete variable domain (other parts from reference TRBV2 and TRBJ2-5): EPEVTQTPSHQVTQMGQEVILRCVPISNHLYFYWYRQILGQKVEFLVSFYNNEISEKSEIFDDQFSVERPDGSNFTLKIRSTKLEDSAMYFCASSAFRDGQETQYFGPGTRLLVL.

The chain has TRBV7-9 and TRBJ2-1; 7 nucleotides match TRBD2. Germline assignment: CDR1 SEHNR and CDR2 FQNEAQ (reference sequence). The junction had 7 bases not matched to a gene; V was cut back by 4 bases and J by 4 bases. The CDR3 runs to 15 residues. CDR3 sequence: CASSSASGNYNEQFF. For the CDR3, the DNA is TGTGCCAGCAGCTCGGCCAGCGGGAATTACAATGAGCAGTTCTTC.

The chain links TRBV5-1 to TRBJ2-1, with 12 bases lining up with TRBD2. The CDR3 has 16 amino acids. CDR1 is SGHRS and CDR2 is YFSETQ in the germline V gene. V was clipped by 0 bases and J by 10 bases; unmatched bases: 8. This CDR3 reads CASSLADGLAGNEQFF. The CDR3, as DNA: TGCGCCAGCAGCTTGGCCGATGGACTAGCGGGAAACGAGCAGTTCTTC.

This clone was found once. This chain uses TRBV7-9 with TRBJ2-7; 7 bases fit TRBD2. The CDR3 sequence is 12 residues long. Germline V lookup: CDR1 SEHNR, CDR2 FQNEAQ (reference sequence). The V gene end was trimmed by 5 bases and the J gene end by 6 bases; junction bases not matched to a gene: 4. CDR3 in amino acids: CASSLTGGEQYF. The CDR3, as DNA: TGTGCCAGCAGCCTCACGGGAGGCGAGCAGTACTTC.

The CDR3 DNA reads TGTGCCTGTCATTCGATACCGGCCTACGAGCAGTACTTC. The encoded protein is CACHSIPAYEQYF. The rearrangement joins TRBV30 to TRBJ2-7; D is ambiguous. This CDR3 spans 13 amino acids. CDR1 and CDR2 from the germline V gene are GTSNPN and SVGIG (reference sequence). V was trimmed by 6 bases and J by 2 bases, leaving 14 bases between them. Supplemented by reference TRBV30 and TRBJ2-7, the full variable domain reads SQTIHQWPATLVQPVGSPLSLECTVEGTSNPNLYWYRQAAGRGLQLLFYSVGIGQISSEVPQNLSASRPQDRQFILSSKKLLLSDSGFYLCACHSIPAYEQYFGPGTRLTVT.

The J gene is TRBJ2-7, the V gene TRBV30; tentative D call: TRBD1 (6 bases). The germline CDR1 and CDR2 sequences are GTSNPN and SVGIG (reference sequence). V gave up 1 base and J gave up 4 bases, with 11 bases separating them. CDR3 size: 13 residues. CDR3 bases: TGTGCCTGGAGTGGGCGGCAGGGGTACGAGCAGTACTTC. Protein sequence: CAWSGRQGYEQYF. The full variable domain, in which reference TRBV30 and TRBJ2-7 provide the parts outside the CDR3, is SQTIHQWPATLVQPVGSPLSLECTVEGTSNPNLYWYRQAAGRGLQLLFYSVGIGQISSEVPQNLSASRPQDRQFILSSKKLLLSDSGFYLCAWSGRQGYEQYFGPGTRLTVT.

V is TRBV5-6 and J is TRBJ1-2, with TRBD1 matching 7 bases. This CDR3 spans 16 amino acids. Looked up from germline, CDR1 is SGHDT and CDR2 is YYEEEE. Germline trimming cut 4 bases from V and 2 bases from J; bases unmatched to any gene: 11. CDR3 nucleotide sequence: TGTGCCAGCAGCCCGGTTGAGGGACAGTTAAACTATGGCTACACCTTC. It yields the protein CASSPVEGQLNYGYTF.

The rearrangement uses TRBV28 and TRBJ2-1; D possibly corresponds to TRBD2 (6 bases). With 7 bases removed from V and 0 bases from J, the gap between germline ends came to 25 bases. Germline V lookup: CDR1 MDHEN, CDR2 SYDVKM. CDR3 length: 19 amino acids. For the CDR3, the DNA is TGTGCCAGCATTCCCCTGCGAGGGCTAGCGAAGAGCTCCTACAATGAGCAGTTCTTC. This sequence encodes CASIPLRGLAKSSYNEQFF.

V and J are TRBV29-1 and TRBJ2-1; possible D gene TRBD2, 5 bases. CDR1 is SQVTM and CDR2 is ANQGSEA in the germline V gene. Trimming cost V 4 bases and J 0 bases, with 10 bases left between them. The CDR3 has 14 residues. CDR3 sequence: CSVAGLASYNEQFF. In DNA form, the CDR3 reads TGCAGCGTTGCCGGACTGGCCTCCTACAATGAGCAGTTCTTC.